A few counts support the clone carrying this T cell receptor beta chain. What it recognizes is unknown. These data come from a study of beta chain features in type 1 diabetes. About the research overall: Sorted cells numbering some 110,000,000 were examined across all samples.

What was sequenced were expressed TCRB transcripts, since all of the isolated RNA had been reverse transcribed. An average around 3.8 million reads came from naive, central memory and regulatory T cell samples. TCRdb keeps only in-frame clones here, not all; method: immunoSEQ multiplex PCR. This sample carries 300,000 to 450,000 clones, around a fifth of them seen once, and the ten largest clones take 0.044%. Findings of the study overall: There was a moderate but significant shortening of TCRB CDR3s in all four CD4+ subsets of Type 1 diabetes patients.

The sequence came from a woman aged 18-29 years in good health. Sequencing was carried out using naive CD4+ T cells from blood.

The CDR3 DNA is TGTGCCAGCTCACCGACTCCGGGACAGGGGTACGAGCAGTACTTC. As protein: CASSPTPGQGYEQYF. The chain joins TRBV18 to TRBJ2-7, with TRBD1 identical over 10 bases. Per germline, CDR1 KGHSH and CDR2 LQKENI. CDR3 length equals 15 residues. Losses at the gene ends were 3 bases for V and 4 bases for J; bases not matched to a gene: 6.